Listed below are T cell receptor beta chains from one sample, sequenced in a study of glioma-infiltrating T cells. TCRdb reprocessed the multiplex PCR reads with MiXCR, giving one entry per CDR3 protein. Among tens of thousands of distinct CDR3 sequences listed, 40% were seen once. Sequencing used glioma tissue, nonneoplastic brain tissue, or PBMCs (not recorded which). These receptors all come from a human donor with low-grade glioma or glioblastoma, undergoing nonglioma brain surgery, or in good health (not recorded which). CDR3s include the opening cysteine and the closing phenylalanine or tryptophan. The order of the fields is J gene, V gene, D gene, clone size, CDR3 protein, CDR3 DNA. The D gene is left open where the match is weak. Clone size appears in some rows only: once, few, many, or a class for an expanded clone.

J gene: TRBJ1-5; V gene: TRBV12-3/TRBV12-4; D gene: TRBD1; clone size: many; CDR3 protein: CASSSDRGLGTQHF; CDR3 DNA: TGTGCCAGCAGTTCTGACAGGGGGCTGGGGACCCAGCATTTT
J gene: TRBJ2-7; V gene: TRBV7-9; D gene: -; clone size: -; CDR3 protein: CASSLASVRYEQYF; CDR3 DNA: TGTGCCAGCAGCCTAGCTAGCGTGAGGTACGAGCAGTACTTC
J gene: TRBJ2-7; V gene: TRBV6-1; D gene: TRBD1; clone size: -; CDR3 protein: CASRAGQGHKAGYEQYF; CDR3 DNA: TGTGCCAGCAGGGCAGGACAGGGCCATAAAGCAGGTTACGAGCAGTACTTC
J gene: TRBJ2-3; V gene: TRBV27; D gene: -; clone size: many; CDR3 protein: CASSSIPPGSTDTQYF; CDR3 DNA: TGTGCCAGCAGTTCTATCCCCCCTGGTAGCACAGATACGCAGTATTTT
J gene: TRBJ2-1; V gene: TRBV19; D gene: -; clone size: once; CDR3 protein: CASSIGQNSYNEKFF; CDR3 DNA: TGTGCCAGTAGTATAGGACAGAACTCTTACAATGAGAAGTTCTTC
J gene: TRBJ2-5; V gene: TRBV6-1; D gene: TRBD1; clone size: many; CDR3 protein: CASSDGQGVETQYF; CDR3 DNA: TGTGCCAGCAGTGATGGACAGGGGGTTGAGACCCAGTACTTC
J gene: TRBJ2-1; V gene: TRBV11-2; D gene: -; clone size: many; CDR3 protein: CASSLVWAGSYNEQFF; CDR3 DNA: TGTGCCAGCAGCTTAGTTTGGGCAGGATCCTACAATGAGCAGTTCTTC
J gene: TRBJ1-1; V gene: TRBV7-9; D gene: -; clone size: -; CDR3 protein: CAGSLVFKGGEALF; CDR3 DNA: TGTGCCGGCAGCTTAGTCTTTAAGGGGGGGGAAGCTCTCTTT
J gene: TRBJ1-5; V gene: TRBV25-1; D gene: TRBD1; clone size: -; CDR3 protein: CASSGGGTGHQLQHF; CDR3 DNA: TGTGCCAGCAGTGGAGGCGGGACAGGCCATCAGCTTCAGCATTTT
J gene: TRBJ2-2; V gene: TRBV7-2; D gene: -; clone size: many; CDR3 protein: CASSPRWGTGELFF; CDR3 DNA: TGTGCCAGCAGCCCACGTTGGGGTACCGGGGAGCTGTTTTTT
J gene: TRBJ2-7; V gene: TRBV5-4; D gene: -; clone size: -; CDR3 protein: CASRPSGTLFLEQYF; CDR3 DNA: TGTGCCAGCAGACCCTCCGGGACTCTCTTTCTGGAGCAGTACTTC
J gene: TRBJ2-6; V gene: TRBV25-1; D gene: -; clone size: many; CDR3 protein: CASKPQGPGANVLTF; CDR3 DNA: TGTGCCAGTAAACCACAGGGACCTGGGGCCAACGTCCTGACTTTC
J gene: TRBJ2-1; V gene: TRBV3-1; D gene: TRBD2; clone size: many; CDR3 protein: CASSQEATSAFYNEQFF; CDR3 DNA: TGTGCCAGCAGCCAAGAGGCCACTAGCGCTTTCTACAATGAGCAGTTCTTC
J gene: TRBJ1-1; V gene: TRBV6-6; D gene: -; clone size: -; CDR3 protein: CASREQGGSEAFF; CDR3 DNA: TGTGCCAGCAGGGAACAGGGAGGGTCTGAAGCTTTCTTT
J gene: TRBJ2-1; V gene: TRBV11-1; D gene: -; clone size: many; CDR3 protein: CASSLGVGSYNEQFF; CDR3 DNA: TGTGCCAGCAGCCTAGGGGTGGGCTCCTACAATGAGCAGTTCTTC
J gene: TRBJ1-1; V gene: TRBV29-1; D gene: TRBD1; clone size: many; CDR3 protein: CSVDGTDFTTEAFF; CDR3 DNA: TGCAGCGTTGATGGGACAGACTTTACCACGGAAGCTTTCTTT
J gene: TRBJ2-5; V gene: TRBV4-1; D gene: -; clone size: many; CDR3 protein: CASSQDPRGGETQYF; CDR3 DNA: TGCGCCAGCAGCCAAGATCCCAGGGGAGGGGAGACCCAGTACTTC
J gene: TRBJ2-7; V gene: TRBV25-1; D gene: -; clone size: many; CDR3 protein: CASSGTAPSYEQYF; CDR3 DNA: TGTGCCAGCAGTGGGACAGCTCCTTCCTACGAGCAGTACTTC
J gene: TRBJ2-1; V gene: TRBV7-2; D gene: -; clone size: -; CDR3 protein: CASSDGRPAQYNEQFF; CDR3 DNA: TGTGCCAGCAGCGACGGACGCCCGGCCCAATACAATGAGCAGTTCTTC
J gene: TRBJ1-1; V gene: TRBV7-2; D gene: TRBD1; clone size: many; CDR3 protein: CASSLDGQGITEAFF; CDR3 DNA: TGTGCCAGCAGCTTAGATGGACAGGGGATCACTGAAGCTTTCTTT
J gene: TRBJ2-1; V gene: TRBV19; D gene: TRBD1; clone size: -; CDR3 protein: CASRYRQGVAYNEEFF; CDR3 DNA: TGTGCCAGTAGATATAGACAGGGGGTCGCCTACAATGAGGAGTTCTTC
J gene: TRBJ2-4; V gene: TRBV11-2; D gene: -; clone size: many; CDR3 protein: CASSLTGAKNIQYF; CDR3 DNA: TGTGCCAGCAGCTTGACGGGGGCCAAAAACATTCAGTACTTC
J gene: TRBJ2-3; V gene: TRBV20-1; D gene: TRBD1; clone size: -; CDR3 protein: CSARGRGTGASSDTQYF; CDR3 DNA: TGCAGTGCTAGAGGGCGGGGGACAGGGGCCTCTTCAGATACGCAGTATTTT
J gene: TRBJ1-2; V gene: TRBV15; D gene: TRBD1; clone size: -; CDR3 protein: CATSRVTGVYNYTF; CDR3 DNA: TGTGCCACCAGCAGAGTTACAGGGGTGTATAACTACACCTTC
J gene: TRBJ2-5; V gene: TRBV29-1; D gene: -; clone size: many; CDR3 protein: CSVEVPPETQYF; CDR3 DNA: TGCAGCGTTGAAGTGCCGCCCGAGACCCAGTACTTC
J gene: TRBJ2-2; V gene: TRBV6-2/TRBV6-3; D gene: TRBD2; clone size: many; CDR3 protein: CASSLAGDLNTGELFF; CDR3 DNA: TGTGCCAGCAGTCTAGCGGGAGACCTGAACACCGGGGAGCTGTTTTTT
J gene: TRBJ2-7; V gene: TRBV6-5; D gene: TRBD1; clone size: many; CDR3 protein: CASSYSKRTGSSYEQYF; CDR3 DNA: TGTGCCAGCAGTTACTCCAAGAGGACAGGAAGCTCCTACGAGCAGTACTTC
J gene: TRBJ1-5; V gene: TRBV2; D gene: TRBD1; clone size: -; CDR3 protein: CASSWGQSQPKYF; CDR3 DNA: TGTGCCAGCAGTTGGGGACAGAGTCAGCCCAAGTATTTT
J gene: TRBJ2-7; V gene: TRBV19; D gene: -; clone size: many; CDR3 protein: CASKDSGLREQYF; CDR3 DNA: TGTGCCAGCAAGGACAGCGGTCTTAGGGAGCAGTACTTC
J gene: TRBJ1-5; V gene: TRBV3-1; D gene: -; clone size: many; CDR3 protein: CASRPTMGDQPQHF; CDR3 DNA: TGTGCCAGCAGACCAACAATGGGGGATCAGCCCCAGCATTTT
J gene: TRBJ1-2; V gene: TRBV28; D gene: -; clone size: many; CDR3 protein: CASSLYYGYTF; CDR3 DNA: TGTGCCAGCAGTTTATATTATGGCTACACCTTC
J gene: TRBJ1-2; V gene: TRBV27; D gene: -; clone size: many; CDR3 protein: CASSFLPVGGAAYGYTF; CDR3 DNA: TGTGCCAGCAGTTTCCTGCCGGTGGGGGGCGCGGCCTATGGCTACACCTTC
J gene: TRBJ2-4; V gene: TRBV6-2/TRBV6-3; D gene: TRBD1; clone size: -; CDR3 protein: CASTPWDRGVDIQYF; CDR3 DNA: TGTGCCAGCACACCTTGGGACAGGGGAGTGGACATTCAGTACTTC
J gene: TRBJ1-2; V gene: TRBV7-9; D gene: TRBD1; clone size: many; CDR3 protein: CASSLDRAKGYTF; CDR3 DNA: TGTGCCAGCAGCCTCGACAGGGCTAAGGGCTACACCTTC
J gene: TRBJ2-1; V gene: TRBV20-1; D gene: -; clone size: -; CDR3 protein: CSAKGEMGSYEQFF; CDR3 DNA: TGCAGTGCCAAGGGGGAGATGGGGTCCTATGAGCAGTTCTTC
J gene: TRBJ2-1; V gene: TRBV10-3; D gene: TRBD1; clone size: many; CDR3 protein: CAIIGPGQGSKSSYNEQFF; CDR3 DNA: TGTGCCATCATTGGTCCGGGACAGGGGTCCAAGAGCTCCTACAATGAGCAGTTCTTC
J gene: TRBJ2-1; V gene: TRBV5-4; D gene: TRBD2; clone size: many; CDR3 protein: CASSLVGSSGNEQFF; CDR3 DNA: TGTGCCAGCAGCTTGGTCGGGTCTAGCGGTAATGAGCAGTTCTTC
J gene: TRBJ2-1; V gene: TRBV18; D gene: -; clone size: -; CDR3 protein: CVSCRDGLAYNEQFF; CDR3 DNA: TGTGTCAGCTGCCGGGATGGGCTCGCCTACAATGAGCAGTTCTTC
J gene: TRBJ1-2; V gene: TRBV11-2; D gene: -; clone size: -; CDR3 protein: CASSQSAYYNF; CDR3 DNA: TGCGCCAGCAGCCAATCCGCATACTACAACTTC
J gene: TRBJ2-3; V gene: TRBV7-9; D gene: TRBD1; clone size: many; CDR3 protein: CASGLYRGRGTDTQYF; CDR3 DNA: TGTGCCAGCGGCTTATACAGGGGGCGCGGCACAGATACGCAGTATTTT
J gene: TRBJ1-1; V gene: TRBV7-9; D gene: TRBD1; clone size: many; CDR3 protein: CASSTTDRDNTEAFF; CDR3 DNA: TGTGCCAGCAGCACTACGGACAGGGACAACACTGAAGCTTTCTTT
J gene: TRBJ1-1; V gene: TRBV2; D gene: -; clone size: few; CDR3 protein: CASRSKTGNTEAFF; CDR3 DNA: TGTGCCAGCCGATCGAAGACAGGAAACACTGAAGCTTTCTTT
J gene: TRBJ1-6; V gene: TRBV4-1; D gene: -; clone size: many; CDR3 protein: CASSQDPGRSPLHF; CDR3 DNA: TGCGCCAGCAGCCAAGATCCTGGGAGGTCACCCCTCCACTTT
J gene: TRBJ2-5; V gene: TRBV28; D gene: -; clone size: -; CDR3 protein: CASSSPGGPQETQYF; CDR3 DNA: TGTGCCAGCAGCTCCCCCGGGGGCCCACAAGAGACCCAGTACTTC
J gene: TRBJ2-5; V gene: TRBV7-8; D gene: TRBD2; clone size: many; CDR3 protein: CASSSLSVGAGVQETQYF; CDR3 DNA: TGTGCCAGCAGCTCCCTTTCTGTCGGTGCGGGGGTCCAAGAGACCCAGTACTTC
J gene: TRBJ1-2; V gene: TRBV6-1; D gene: -; clone size: -; CDR3 protein: CAIGGCVEQNYGYTF; CDR3 DNA: TGTGCCATCGGGGGCTGCGTTGAGCAAAACTATGGCTACACCTTC
J gene: TRBJ1-5; V gene: TRBV4-1; D gene: -; clone size: -; CDR3 protein: CASSLVGGFSNKPQHF; CDR3 DNA: TGTGCCAGCAGCTTAGTAGGGGGGTTTAGCAATAAGCCCCAGCATTTT
J gene: TRBJ1-4; V gene: TRBV2; D gene: -; clone size: few; CDR3 protein: CASRGLNWGLDEKLFF; CDR3 DNA: TGTGCCAGCAGAGGCCTGAACTGGGGGCTGGATGAAAAACTGTTTTTT
J gene: TRBJ1-5; V gene: TRBV4-1; D gene: -; clone size: many; CDR3 protein: CASSQADQGQPQHF; CDR3 DNA: TGCGCCAGCAGCCAAGCCGATCAGGGACAGCCCCAGCATTTT
J gene: TRBJ1-5; V gene: TRBV4-1; D gene: -; clone size: -; CDR3 protein: CASSQDHRKASQPQHF; CDR3 DNA: TGCGCCAGCAGCCAAGATCACCGAAAGGCGAGCCAGCCCCAGCATTTT
J gene: TRBJ2-5; V gene: TRBV10-3; D gene: TRBD2; clone size: -; CDR3 protein: CASREPGGGGWETQYF; CDR3 DNA: TGTGCCAGCAGAGAGCCCGGCGGGGGGGGGTGGGAGACCCAGTACTTC
J gene: TRBJ1-2; V gene: TRBV19; D gene: -; clone size: many; CDR3 protein: CASRSDGGRRTGYTF; CDR3 DNA: TGTGCCAGTAGGAGCGACGGGGGGCGACGGACTGGCTACACCTTC
J gene: TRBJ2-1; V gene: TRBV20-1; D gene: -; clone size: many; CDR3 protein: CSATWGGGPNEQFF; CDR3 DNA: TGCAGTGCCACTTGGGGGGGGGGCCCTAATGAGCAGTTCTTC
J gene: TRBJ2-2; V gene: TRBV6-1; D gene: -; clone size: many; CDR3 protein: CASSGQNTGELFF; CDR3 DNA: TGTGCCAGCAGTGGACAGAACACCGGGGAGCTGTTTTTT
J gene: TRBJ2-7; V gene: TRBV27; D gene: -; clone size: many; CDR3 protein: CASSLSASYEQYF; CDR3 DNA: TGTGCCAGCAGTTTATCGGCCTCATACGAGCAGTACTTC
J gene: TRBJ1-2; V gene: TRBV20-1; D gene: -; clone size: many; CDR3 protein: CSARGGPTNYGYTF; CDR3 DNA: TGCAGTGCCCGGGGTGGGCCAACTAACTATGGCTACACCTTC